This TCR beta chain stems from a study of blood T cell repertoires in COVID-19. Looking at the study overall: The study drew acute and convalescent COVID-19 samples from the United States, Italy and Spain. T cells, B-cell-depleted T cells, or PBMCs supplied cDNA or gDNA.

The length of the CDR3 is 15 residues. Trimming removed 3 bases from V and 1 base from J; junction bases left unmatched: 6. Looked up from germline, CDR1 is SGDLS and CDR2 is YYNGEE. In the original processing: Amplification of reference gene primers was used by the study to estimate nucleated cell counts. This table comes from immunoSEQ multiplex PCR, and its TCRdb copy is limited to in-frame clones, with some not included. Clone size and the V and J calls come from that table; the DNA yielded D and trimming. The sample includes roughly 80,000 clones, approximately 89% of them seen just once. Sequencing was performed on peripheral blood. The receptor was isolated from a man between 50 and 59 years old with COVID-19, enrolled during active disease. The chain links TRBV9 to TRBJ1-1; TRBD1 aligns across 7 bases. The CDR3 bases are TGTGCCAGCAGCGCACACAGGGGAGGGAACACTGAAGCTTTCTTT. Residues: CASSAHRGGNTEAFF.